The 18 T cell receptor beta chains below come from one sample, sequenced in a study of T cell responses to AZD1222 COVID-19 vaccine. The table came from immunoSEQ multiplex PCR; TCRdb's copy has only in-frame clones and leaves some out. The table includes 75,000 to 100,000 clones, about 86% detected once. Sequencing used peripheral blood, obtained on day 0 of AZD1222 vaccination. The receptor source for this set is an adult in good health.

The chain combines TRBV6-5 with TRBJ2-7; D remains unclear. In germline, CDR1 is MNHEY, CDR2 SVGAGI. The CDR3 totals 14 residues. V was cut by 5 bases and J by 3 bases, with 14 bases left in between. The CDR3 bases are TGTGCCAGCAGTCCGACTTCGGGTTACTACGAGCAGTACTTC. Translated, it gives CASSPTSGYYEQYF.

CDR3 in amino acids: CAWSLQSNQPQHF. CDR3 nucleotides: TGTGCCTGGAGTCTACAGTCCAATCAGCCCCAGCATTTT. This sequence joins TRBV30 and TRBJ1-5, with D hard to call. The CDR3 consists of 13 residues. V was trimmed by 2 bases and J by 3 bases, leaving 8 bases between them. Per the germline V gene, CDR1 is GTSNPN and CDR2 is SVGIG (reference sequence). Filled out from reference TRBV30 and TRBJ1-5, the complete variable domain reads SQTIHQWPATLVQPVGSPLSLECTVEGTSNPNLYWYRQAAGRGLQLLFYSVGIGQISSEVPQNLSASRPQDRQFILSSKKLLLSDSGFYLCAWSLQSNQPQHFGDGTRLSIL.

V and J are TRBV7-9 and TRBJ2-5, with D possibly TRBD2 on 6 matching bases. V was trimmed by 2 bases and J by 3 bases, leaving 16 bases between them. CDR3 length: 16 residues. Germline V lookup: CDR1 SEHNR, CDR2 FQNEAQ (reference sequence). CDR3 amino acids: CASSLHRGGNKETQYF. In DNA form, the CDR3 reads TGTGCCAGCAGCTTACACCGCGGCGGGAACAAAGAGACCCAGTACTTC.

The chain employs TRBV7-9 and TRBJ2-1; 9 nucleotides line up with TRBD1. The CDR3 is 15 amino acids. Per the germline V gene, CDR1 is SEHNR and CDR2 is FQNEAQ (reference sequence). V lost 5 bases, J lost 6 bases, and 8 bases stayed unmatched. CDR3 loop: CASSTVRDRVNEQFF. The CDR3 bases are TGTGCCAGCAGCACCGTCCGGGACAGGGTCAATGAGCAGTTCTTC.

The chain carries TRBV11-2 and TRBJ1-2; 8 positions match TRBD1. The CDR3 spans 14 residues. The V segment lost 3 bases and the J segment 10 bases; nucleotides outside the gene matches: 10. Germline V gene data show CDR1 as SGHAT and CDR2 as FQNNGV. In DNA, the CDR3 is TGTGCCAGCAGCTTCTCAGGGGGCGGTCCTGACTACACCTTC. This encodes CASSFSGGGPDYTF.

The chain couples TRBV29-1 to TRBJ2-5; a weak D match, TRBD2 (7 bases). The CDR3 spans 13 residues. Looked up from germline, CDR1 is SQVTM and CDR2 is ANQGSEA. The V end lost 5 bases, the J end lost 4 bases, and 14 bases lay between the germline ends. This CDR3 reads CSVTSGGRETQYF. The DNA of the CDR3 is TGCAGCGTTACGTCGGGGGGCCGAGAGACCCAGTACTTC.

The CDR3 here is CASSGTADTEAFF. The CDR3 nucleotides are TGTGCCAGCTCGGGGACGGCTGACACTGAAGCTTTCTTT. V usage is TRBV18 and J usage is TRBJ1-1; D might be TRBD1 (5 bases). This CDR3 region has 13 residues. Germline-derived CDR1 and CDR2 are KGHSH and LQKENI. Trimming removed 6 bases from V and 3 bases from J, with 11 bases in between.

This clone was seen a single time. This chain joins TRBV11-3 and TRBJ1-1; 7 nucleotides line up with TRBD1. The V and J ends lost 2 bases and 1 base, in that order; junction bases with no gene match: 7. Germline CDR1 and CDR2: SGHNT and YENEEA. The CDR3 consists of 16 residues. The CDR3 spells CASSLFGTATNTEAFF. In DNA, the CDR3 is TGTGCCAGCAGCTTATTCGGGACAGCGACGAACACTGAAGCTTTCTTT.

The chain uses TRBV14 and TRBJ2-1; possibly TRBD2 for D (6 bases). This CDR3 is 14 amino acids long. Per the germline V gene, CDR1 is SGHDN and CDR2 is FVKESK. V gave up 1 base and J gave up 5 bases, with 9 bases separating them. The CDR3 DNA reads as TGTGCCAGCAGCCAAGGACTAGTACACAATGAGCAGTTCTTC. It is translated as CASSQGLVHNEQFF.

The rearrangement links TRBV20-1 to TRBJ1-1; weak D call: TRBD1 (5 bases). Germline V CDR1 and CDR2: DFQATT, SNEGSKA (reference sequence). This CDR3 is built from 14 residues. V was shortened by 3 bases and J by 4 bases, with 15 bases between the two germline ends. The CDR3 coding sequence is TGCAGTGCTAGTCTGTTCAGGGAGGGCACTGAAGCTTTCTTT. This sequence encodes CSASLFREGTEAFF.

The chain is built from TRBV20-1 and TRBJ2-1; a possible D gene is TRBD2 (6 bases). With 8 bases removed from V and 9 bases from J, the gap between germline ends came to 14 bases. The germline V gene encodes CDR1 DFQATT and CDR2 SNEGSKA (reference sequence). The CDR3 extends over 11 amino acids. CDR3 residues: CSCQRAGEQFF. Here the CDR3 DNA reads TGCAGTTGCCAGCGGGCCGGTGAGCAGTTCTTC.

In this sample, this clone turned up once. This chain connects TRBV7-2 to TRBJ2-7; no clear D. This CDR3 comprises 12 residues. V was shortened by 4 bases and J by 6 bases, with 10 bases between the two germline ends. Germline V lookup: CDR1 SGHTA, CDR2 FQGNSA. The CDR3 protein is CASSSSRPEQYF. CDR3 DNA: TGTGCCAGCAGCTCAAGTCGGCCCGAGCAGTACTTC.

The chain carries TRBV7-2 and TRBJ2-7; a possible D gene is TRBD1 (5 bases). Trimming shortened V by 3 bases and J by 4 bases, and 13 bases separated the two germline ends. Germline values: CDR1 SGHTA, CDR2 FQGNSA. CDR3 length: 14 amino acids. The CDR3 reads CASSFQGMGYEQYF. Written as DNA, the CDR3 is TGTGCCAGCAGCTTTCAGGGCATGGGGTACGAGCAGTACTTC.

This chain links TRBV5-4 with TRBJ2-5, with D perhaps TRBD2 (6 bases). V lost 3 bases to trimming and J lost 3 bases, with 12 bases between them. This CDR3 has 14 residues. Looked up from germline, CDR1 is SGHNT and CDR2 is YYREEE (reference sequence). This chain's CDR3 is CASSYGGSKETQYF. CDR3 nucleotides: TGTGCCAGCAGCTACGGAGGGTCCAAAGAGACCCAGTACTTC.

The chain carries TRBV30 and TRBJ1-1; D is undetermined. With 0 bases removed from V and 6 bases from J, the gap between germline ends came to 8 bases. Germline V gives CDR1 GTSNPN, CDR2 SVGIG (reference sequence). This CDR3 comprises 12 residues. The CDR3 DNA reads TGTGCCTGGAGTGTTGGTGGGGCTGAAGCTTTCTTT. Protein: CAWSVGGAEAFF.

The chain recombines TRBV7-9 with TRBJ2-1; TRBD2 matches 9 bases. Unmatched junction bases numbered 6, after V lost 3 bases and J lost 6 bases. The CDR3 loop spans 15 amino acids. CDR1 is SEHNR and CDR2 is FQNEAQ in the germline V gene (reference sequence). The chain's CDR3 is CASSLATSGLNEQFF. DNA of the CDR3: TGTGCCAGCAGCTTGGCGACTAGCGGCCTCAATGAGCAGTTCTTC.

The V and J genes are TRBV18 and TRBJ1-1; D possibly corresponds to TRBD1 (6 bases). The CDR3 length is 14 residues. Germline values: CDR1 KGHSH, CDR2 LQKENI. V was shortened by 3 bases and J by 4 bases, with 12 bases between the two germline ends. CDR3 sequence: CASSPLRGGTEAFF. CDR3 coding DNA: TGTGCCAGCTCACCCTTAAGGGGGGGCACTGAAGCTTTCTTT.

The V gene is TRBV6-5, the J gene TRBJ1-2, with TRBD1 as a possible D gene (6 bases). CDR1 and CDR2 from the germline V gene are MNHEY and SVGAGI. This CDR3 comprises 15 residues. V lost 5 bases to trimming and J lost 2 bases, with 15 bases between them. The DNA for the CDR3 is TGTGCCAGCAGTCGAATCCCGGGACACAACTATGGCTACACCTTC. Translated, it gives CASSRIPGHNYGYTF.